Listed here are 3 T cell receptor beta chains from one sample, sequenced in a study of T cell repertoires in cytomegalovirus infection. Their target antigens are unknown. TCRdb reanalysed the reads using MiXCR and keeps one entry per CDR3 protein. Of under 350,000 distinct CDR3 sequences listed, 20% to 25% are singletons. The input for sequencing was cultured PBMCs, taken from culture after CMV antigen stimulation. The receptors were gathered from a human donor in good health (CMV status not recorded). Some clones in this sample may be carry-over from other donors' samples.

The chain couples TRBV13 to TRBJ2-3, with TRBD1 matching over 10 bases. This CDR3 is built from 14 residues. V dropped 4 bases and J dropped 5; count of bases not matched to a gene: 3. Germline V lookup: CDR1 PRHDT, CDR2 FYEKMQ (reference sequence). Written as DNA, the CDR3 is TGTGCCAGCAGCTCGACAGGGGGCAAAGATACGCAGTATTTT. This codes for CASSSTGGKDTQYF. The entire variable domain, with the rest obtained from reference TRBV13 and TRBJ2-3, is as follows: AAGVIQSPRHLIKEKRETATLKCYPIPRHDTVYWYQQGPGQDPQFLISFYEKMQSDKGSIPDRFSAQQFSDYHSELNMSSLELGDSALYFCASSSTGGKDTQYFGPGTRLTVL.

The table lists this clonotype with many counts. V gene TRBV7-2 combines with J gene TRBJ2-4; possible D gene TRBD1, 5 bases. CDR3 length equals 16 residues. V shed 4 bases and J shed 1 base, with 14 bases lying between them. From germline, CDR1 is SGHTA and CDR2 FQGNSA. CDR3 DNA: TGTGCCAGCAGCTGGGGCGCCCAAATGGCCAAAAACATTCAGTACTTC. This encodes CASSWGAQMAKNIQYF.

A note on this clonotype: The conserved phenylalanine or tryptophan normally closing the CDR3 is absent here, so this likely arose from a read error. This chain uses TRBV4-1 with TRBJ2-2, with TRBD1 as a possible D gene (7 bases). Trimming stripped 1 base from V and 1 base from J, with 13 bases between. Germline CDR1 reads MGHRA; CDR2 reads YSYEKL. The CDR3 is made up of 17 amino acids. The CDR3 loop reads CASSQVFQGGNTGELFC. CDR3 bases: TGCGCCAGCAGCCAAGTATTCCAGGGGGGGAACACCGGGGAGCTGTTTTGT.